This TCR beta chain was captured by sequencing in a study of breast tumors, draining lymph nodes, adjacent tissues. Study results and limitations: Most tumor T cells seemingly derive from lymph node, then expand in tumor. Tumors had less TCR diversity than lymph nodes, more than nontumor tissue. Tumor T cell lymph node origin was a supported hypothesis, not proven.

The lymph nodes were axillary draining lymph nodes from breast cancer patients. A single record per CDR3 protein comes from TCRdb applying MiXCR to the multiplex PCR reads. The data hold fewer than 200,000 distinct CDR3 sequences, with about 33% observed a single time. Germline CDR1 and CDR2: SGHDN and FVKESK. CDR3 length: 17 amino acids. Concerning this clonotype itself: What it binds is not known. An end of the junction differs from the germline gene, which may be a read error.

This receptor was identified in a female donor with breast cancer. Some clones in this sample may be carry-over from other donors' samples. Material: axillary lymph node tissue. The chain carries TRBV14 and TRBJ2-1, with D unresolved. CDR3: CASSQERLPRIYTEQFF. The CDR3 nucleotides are TGTGCCAGCAGCCAAGAGAGACTCCCTAGGATATACACTGAGCAGTTCTTC.